The 30 T cell receptor beta chains listed next were all sequenced from one sample in a study of T cells in severe cutaneous drug reactions. The donors had carbamazepine-induced Stevens-Johnson syndrome or toxic epidermal necrolysis. TCR subtype-specific primers in iRepertoire multiplex PCR prepared libraries for bulk and single-cell sequencing. From its re-call of the multiplex PCR reads, TCRdb lists each CDR3 protein once, without DNA. The specimen's table records 9,500 to 11,000 distinct CDR3 sequences. The source material was cells from a skin blister. Receptors originate from a human donor with Stevens-Johnson syndrome, a severe cutaneous drug reaction.

The V call is TRBV30, the J call TRBJ1-2; the TCRdb D gene call, TRBD1, has no DNA to confirm it. CDR1 and CDR2 from the germline V gene are GTSNPN and SVGIG (reference sequence). The CDR3 contains 14 residues. The CDR3 loop is CAWIGTGANYGYTF.

The V call is TRBV20-1, the J call TRBJ2-1; as DNA is missing, the TRBD1 call by TCRdb cannot be tested. The CDR3 contains 14 residues. The V gene's germline CDR1 is DFQATT and CDR2 SNEGSKA (reference sequence). The CDR3 loop is CSATRDSGINEQFF.

This clonotype counts as medium-sized (0.01 to 0.1%) by frequency. The J gene is TRBJ1-6, the V gene TRBV28. Germline CDR1 is MDHEN and CDR2 is SYDVKM. This CDR3 region has 13 residues. CDR3 protein: CASSLVADSPLHF.

The chain uses TRBV20-1 and TRBJ1-5; TCRdb outputs TRBD1, but without DNA this stays unchecked. CDR1 and CDR2 (germline): DFQATT, SNEGSKA (reference sequence). The CDR3 spans 14 residues. The CDR3 here is CSARGPVSNQPQHF.

This clonotype is classed as medium-sized (0.01 to 0.1%) by frequency. The CDR3 protein is CSASGGPGDVKPQHF. The chain couples TRBV20-1 to TRBJ1-5; TCRdb's D call, TRBD1, is unchecked because there is no DNA. The CDR3 extends over 15 amino acids. Germline V gives CDR1 DFQATT, CDR2 SNEGSKA (reference sequence).

This chain joins TRBV20-1 and TRBJ2-7; TCRdb gives TRBD2 as the D gene, but with no DNA this cannot be confirmed. Germline V gene sequence: CDR1 DFQATT, CDR2 SNEGSKA (reference sequence). The CDR3 is 15 residues long. The CDR3: CSARGLAGASYEQYF.

The genes are TRBV29-1 and TRBJ1-2. Germline CDR1 SQVTM, CDR2 ANQGSEA. The CDR3 consists of 16 residues. The CDR3 is CSVEGTAGTSNYGYTF.

The chain recombines TRBV20-1 with TRBJ2-3; TCRdb calls TRBD1, which cannot be checked without DNA. This CDR3 contains 14 residues. Germline CDR1 and CDR2: DFQATT and SNEGSKA (reference sequence). The CDR3 loop is CSALSRVSTDTQYF.

V and J are TRBV20-1 and TRBJ2-1; TCRdb names TRBD2, which stays unverified in the absence of DNA. This CDR3 comprises 19 residues. Germline-derived CDR1 and CDR2 are DFQATT and SNEGSKA (reference sequence). CDR3 in amino acids: CSADTPGTSGSRAYNEQFF.

V is TRBV29-1 and J is TRBJ2-7. Germline CDR1 and CDR2: SQVTM and ANQGSEA. The length of the CDR3 is 13 residues. The CDR3 region is CSVERGKGYEQYF.

The CDR3 is CASSKAGSYNEQFF. The rearrangement joins TRBV5-1 to TRBJ2-1; checking the TCRdb D call of TRBD2 is not possible without DNA. This CDR3 region has 14 residues. The germline V gene encodes CDR1 SGHRS and CDR2 YFSETQ.

CDR3 region: CSAPRGATGELFF. J is TRBJ2-2 and V is TRBV29-1; TCRdb lists TRBD1, though no DNA is available to test this call. The germline CDR1 and CDR2 sequences are SQVTM and ANQGSEA. The CDR3 runs to 13 residues.

The rearrangement links TRBV29-1 to TRBJ2-1; the TRBD2 assignment by TCRdb is unverifiable without DNA. Germline V lookup: CDR1 SQVTM, CDR2 ANQGSEA. The CDR3 length is 18 residues. CDR3 region: CSVVSGTSEYSSYNEQFF.

Here the CDR3 reads CSARMTDIPGTEAFF. The chain has TRBV20-1 and TRBJ1-1; TCRdb's assignment of TRBD1 cannot be checked, as there is no DNA. The CDR3 runs to 15 residues. Germline V gene lookup returns CDR1 DFQATT and CDR2 SNEGSKA (reference sequence).

The V call is TRBV7-2, the J call TRBJ2-1; TCRdb's assignment of TRBD1 cannot be checked, as there is no DNA. The CDR3 covers 14 residues. Germline V gene data show CDR1 as SGHTA and CDR2 as FQGNSA. This CDR3 reads CASHRGGPYNEQFF.

The chain recombines TRBV29-1 with TRBJ2-7; TCRdb proposes TRBD1, but this gene call is untestable without DNA. This CDR3 spans 16 amino acids. Looked up from germline, CDR1 is SQVTM and CDR2 is ANQGSEA. The CDR3 region is CSVSPSTGNEPYEQYF.

The chain recombines TRBV29-1 with TRBJ2-1; there is no DNA to check the TCRdb D call of TRBD1. Germline lookup yields CDR1 SQVTM and CDR2 ANQGSEA. CDR3 length: 14 amino acids. CDR3 sequence: CSVIPGQGGNEQFF.

The CDR3 protein is CSVDWGNEQYF. V gene TRBV29-1 combines with J gene TRBJ2-7. Germline assignment: CDR1 SQVTM and CDR2 ANQGSEA. This CDR3 is 11 amino acids long.

The chain recombines TRBV29-1 with TRBJ2-1. This CDR3 has 15 residues. The germline CDR1 and CDR2 sequences are SQVTM and ANQGSEA. The CDR3: CSVEADRRPYNEQFF.

This clonotype registers medium-sized by frequency. V usage is TRBV20-1 and J usage is TRBJ2-4; TCRdb returns TRBD1, unconfirmable since there is no DNA. The CDR3 covers 13 residues. Germline assignment: CDR1 DFQATT and CDR2 SNEGSKA (reference sequence). The CDR3 sequence: CSPGRLAKNIQYF.

In terms of frequency, this clonotype is medium-sized. The chain employs TRBV20-1 and TRBJ2-5; TCRdb picks TRBD2, but there is no DNA to check that call. Germline lookup yields CDR1 DFQATT and CDR2 SNEGSKA (reference sequence). The length of the CDR3 is 15 residues. CDR3 sequence reads: CSALGGLAGAETQYF.

V gene TRBV29-1 combines with J gene TRBJ2-7; lacking DNA, the TRBD1 call made by TCRdb goes unchecked. CDR1 SQVTM and CDR2 ANQGSEA come from the germline V gene. The CDR3 is 16 amino acids. This CDR3 is CSVARPGTGGHYEQYF.

By frequency, this clonotype registers medium-sized. The chain has TRBV20-1 and TRBJ2-3; TCRdb returns TRBD1, unconfirmable since there is no DNA. The CDR3 loop spans 12 amino acids. From germline, CDR1 is DFQATT and CDR2 SNEGSKA (reference sequence). CDR3: CSASRDRAGEYF.

The V and J genes are TRBV29-1 and TRBJ1-3. Germline CDR1 reads SQVTM; CDR2 reads ANQGSEA. This CDR3 is built from 13 residues. CDR3 protein: CSVEGTSGNTIYF.

This chain links TRBV20-1 with TRBJ2-5; the TCRdb D gene call, TRBD2, has no DNA to confirm it. Per the germline V gene, CDR1 is DFQATT and CDR2 is SNEGSKA (reference sequence). The CDR3 loop spans 15 amino acids. This CDR3 is CSASDSGTAQETQYF.

The gene calls are TRBV29-1 and TRBJ1-1. CDR3 length: 13 residues. Looked up from germline, CDR1 is SQVTM and CDR2 is ANQGSEA. The chain's CDR3 is CSVGGVGDTEAFF.

This clonotype is called medium-sized based on its frequency. The V and J genes are TRBV28 and TRBJ2-7; TCRdb's D call, TRBD1, is unchecked because there is no DNA. CDR1 is MDHEN, CDR2 SYDVKM, per germline. The CDR3 sequence is 14 residues long. The CDR3 sequence is CASSLFPGAEEQYF.

This chain's CDR3 is CASSHETDGEGGAFF. J is TRBJ1-1 and V is TRBV4-2; absent DNA, TCRdb's TRBD1 call cannot be checked. The CDR3 covers 15 residues. CDR1 and CDR2 from the germline V gene are LGHNA and YNFKEQ.

The chain couples TRBV29-1 to TRBJ2-1. CDR3 size: 13 residues. Looked up from germline, CDR1 is SQVTM and CDR2 is ANQGSEA. Here the CDR3 reads CSVVIKSGNEQFF.

Judged by frequency, this clonotype is medium-sized (0.01 to 0.1%). The chain joins TRBV20-1 to TRBJ2-7; checking the TCRdb D call of TRBD1 is not possible without DNA. This CDR3 spans 12 amino acids. Germline V gives CDR1 DFQATT, CDR2 SNEGSKA (reference sequence). The chain's CDR3 is CSAPVRAYEQYF.